This T cell receptor beta chain was identified during a study of T cells in Graves' hyperthyroidism and ophthalmopathy. This clonotype was counted many times. The antigen is not known. It was RNA transcripts that yielded the amplified TCR beta CDR3 regions. Primed by the HTBI set, a first-round RT-PCR was run on the TCR CDR3. Using its own MiXCR run on the multiplex PCR reads, TCRdb lists one record per CDR3 protein. The table records some 380,000 distinct CDR3 sequences, approximately 13% of them present only once. Uncontrolled infection, other autoimmune disease, pregnancy or lactation barred patients from enrollment. Initially, at the first diagnosis of hyperthyroidism and before any ophthalmopathy symptoms, blood was sampled. The authors took PBMCs from 10 ml fresh peripheral blood. Study outcomes and limitations: Ophthalmopathy was distinguished from stable hyperthyroidism by 13 V-J signatures.

V trimming: 3 bases; J trimming: 6 bases; junction bases outside the gene matches: 5. Germline values: CDR1 SQVTM, CDR2 ANQGSEA. This CDR3 has 13 residues. Sequenced input: blood. This rearrangement joins TRBV29-1 to TRBJ2-5; 9 bases map to TRBD1. This TCR came from a man younger than 45 with Graves' hyperthyroidism that later progressed to Graves' ophthalmopathy. The CDR3 nucleotides read TGCAGCGTTGAGGGACAGGGTTGGAAGACCCAGTACTTC. It is translated as CSVEGQGWKTQYF.